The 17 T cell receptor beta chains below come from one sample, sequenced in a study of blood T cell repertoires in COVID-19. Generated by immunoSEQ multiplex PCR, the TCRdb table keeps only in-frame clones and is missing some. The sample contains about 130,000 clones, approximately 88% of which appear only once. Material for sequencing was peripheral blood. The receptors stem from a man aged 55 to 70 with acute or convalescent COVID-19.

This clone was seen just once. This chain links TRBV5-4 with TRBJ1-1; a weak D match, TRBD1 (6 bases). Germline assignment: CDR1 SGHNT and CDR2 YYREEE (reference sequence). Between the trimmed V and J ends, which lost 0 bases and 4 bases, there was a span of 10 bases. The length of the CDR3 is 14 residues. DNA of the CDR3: TGTGCCAGCAGCTTGGGAGGGGGTAGCACTGAAGCTTTCTTT. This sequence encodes CASSLGGGSTEAFF.

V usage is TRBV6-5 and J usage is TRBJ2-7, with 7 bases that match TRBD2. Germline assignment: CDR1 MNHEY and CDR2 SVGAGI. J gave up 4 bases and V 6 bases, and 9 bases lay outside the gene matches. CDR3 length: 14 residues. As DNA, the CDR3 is TGTGCCAGCAGGACACCGGGGGAGGGTTACGAGCAGTACTTC. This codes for CASRTPGEGYEQYF.

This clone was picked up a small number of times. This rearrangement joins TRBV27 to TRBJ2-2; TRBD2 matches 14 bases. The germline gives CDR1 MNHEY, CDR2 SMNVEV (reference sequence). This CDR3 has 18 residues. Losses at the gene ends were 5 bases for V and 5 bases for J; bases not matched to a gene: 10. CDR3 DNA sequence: TGTGCCAGCAGTCCTCAATCGGGACTAGCGGGAGTTACCGGGGAGCTGTTTTTT. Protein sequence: CASSPQSGLAGVTGELFF.

The CDR3: CASSIIWRGDRVFHTEAFF. The CDR3 nucleotides are TGTGCCAGTAGTATTATTTGGAGGGGGGACAGGGTGTTCCATACTGAAGCTTTCTTT. The chain uses TRBV19 and TRBJ1-1; 9 nucleotides match TRBD1. Germline CDR1 LNHDA, CDR2 SQIVND (reference sequence). Germline trimming cut 3 bases from V and 5 bases from J; bases unmatched to any gene: 19. There are 19 residues in the CDR3.

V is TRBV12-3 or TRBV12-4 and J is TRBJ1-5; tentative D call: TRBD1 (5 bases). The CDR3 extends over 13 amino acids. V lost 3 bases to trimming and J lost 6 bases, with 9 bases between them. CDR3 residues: CASSFGGGQPQHF. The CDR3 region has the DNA TGTGCCAGCAGTTTCGGGGGAGGTCAGCCCCAGCATTTT.

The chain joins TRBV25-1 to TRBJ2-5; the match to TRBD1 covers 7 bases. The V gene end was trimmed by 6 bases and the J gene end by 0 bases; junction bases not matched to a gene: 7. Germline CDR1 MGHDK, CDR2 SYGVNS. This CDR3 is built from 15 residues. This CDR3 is CASRMGQSYQETQYF. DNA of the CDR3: TGTGCCAGCAGGATGGGACAGTCGTACCAAGAGACCCAGTACTTC. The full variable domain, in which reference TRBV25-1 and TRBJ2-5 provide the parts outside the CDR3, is EADIYQTPRYLVIGTGKKITLECSQTMGHDKMYWYQQDPGMELHLIHYSYGVNSTEKGDLSSESTVSRIRTEHFPLTLESARPSHTSQYLCASRMGQSYQETQYFGPGTRLLVL.

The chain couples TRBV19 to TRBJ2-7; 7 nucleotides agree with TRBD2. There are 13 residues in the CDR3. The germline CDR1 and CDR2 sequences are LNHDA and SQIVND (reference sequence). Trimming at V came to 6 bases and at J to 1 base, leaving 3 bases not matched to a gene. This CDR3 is CASSRGVSYEQYF. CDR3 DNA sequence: TGTGCCAGTAGCCGGGGGGTATCCTACGAGCAGTACTTC.

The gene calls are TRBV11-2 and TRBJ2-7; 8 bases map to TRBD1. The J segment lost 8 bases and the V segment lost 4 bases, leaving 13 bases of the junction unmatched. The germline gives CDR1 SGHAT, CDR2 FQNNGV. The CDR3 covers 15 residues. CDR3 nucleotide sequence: TGTGCCAGCAGCTCGAACCCGGGACAGGCATATCAGCAGTACTTC. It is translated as CASSSNPGQAYQQYF.

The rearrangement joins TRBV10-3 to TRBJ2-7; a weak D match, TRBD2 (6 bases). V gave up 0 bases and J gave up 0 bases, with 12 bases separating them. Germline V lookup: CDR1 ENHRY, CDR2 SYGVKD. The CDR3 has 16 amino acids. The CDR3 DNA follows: TGTGCCATCAGTGAGTCGCTAGCGCGGAGCTCCTACGAGCAGTACTTC. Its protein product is CAISESLARSSYEQYF.

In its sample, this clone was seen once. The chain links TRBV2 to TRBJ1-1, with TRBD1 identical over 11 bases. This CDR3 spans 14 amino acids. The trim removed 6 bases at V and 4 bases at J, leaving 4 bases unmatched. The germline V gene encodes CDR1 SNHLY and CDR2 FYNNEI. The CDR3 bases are TGTGCCAGCAGAGCGGGACAGGGGGGCACTGAAGCTTTCTTT. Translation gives CASRAGQGGTEAFF. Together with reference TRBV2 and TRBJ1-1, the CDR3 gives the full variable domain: EPEVTQTPSHQVTQMGQEVILRCVPISNHLYFYWYRQILGQKVEFLVSFYNNEISEKSEIFDDQFSVERPDGSNFTLKIRSTKLEDSAMYFCASRAGQGGTEAFFGQGTRLTVV.

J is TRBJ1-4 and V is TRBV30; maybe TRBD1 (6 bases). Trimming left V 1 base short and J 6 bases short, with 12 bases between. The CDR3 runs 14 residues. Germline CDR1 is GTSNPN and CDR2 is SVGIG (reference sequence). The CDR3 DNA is TGTGCCTGGAGTGGGACAGCCTTTGATGAAAAACTGTTTTTT. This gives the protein CAWSGTAFDEKLFF. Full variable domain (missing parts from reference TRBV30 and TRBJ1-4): SQTIHQWPATLVQPVGSPLSLECTVEGTSNPNLYWYRQAAGRGLQLLFYSVGIGQISSEVPQNLSASRPQDRQFILSSKKLLLSDSGFYLCAWSGTAFDEKLFFGSGTQLSVL.

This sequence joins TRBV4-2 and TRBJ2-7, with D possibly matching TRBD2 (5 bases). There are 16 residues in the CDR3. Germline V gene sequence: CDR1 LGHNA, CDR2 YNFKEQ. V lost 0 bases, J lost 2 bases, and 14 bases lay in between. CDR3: CASSQDRSRGPYEQYF. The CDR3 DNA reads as TGTGCCAGCAGCCAAGATCGATCACGGGGTCCCTACGAGCAGTACTTC.

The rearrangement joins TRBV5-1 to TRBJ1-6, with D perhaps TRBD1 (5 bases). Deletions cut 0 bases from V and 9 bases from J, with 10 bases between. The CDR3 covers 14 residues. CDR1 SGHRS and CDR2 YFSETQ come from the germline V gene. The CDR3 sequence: CASSLGQTFSPLHF. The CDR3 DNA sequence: TGCGCCAGCAGCTTGGGACAGACATTTTCACCCCTCCACTTT.

The CDR3 is CASSTQGNYGYTF. In DNA, the CDR3 is TGTGCCAGTAGTACGCAGGGGAACTATGGCTACACCTTC. The gene calls are TRBV19 and TRBJ1-2, with D perhaps TRBD1 (6 bases). There are 13 residues in the CDR3. V was trimmed by 4 bases and J by 2 bases, leaving 8 bases between them. Germline loops: CDR1 LNHDA, CDR2 SQIVND (reference sequence).

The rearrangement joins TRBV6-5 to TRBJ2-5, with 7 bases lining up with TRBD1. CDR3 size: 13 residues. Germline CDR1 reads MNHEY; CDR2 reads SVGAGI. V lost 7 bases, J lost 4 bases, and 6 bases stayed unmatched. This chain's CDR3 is CASTATGVETQYF. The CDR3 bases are TGTGCCAGCACCGCCACAGGGGTAGAGACCCAGTACTTC.

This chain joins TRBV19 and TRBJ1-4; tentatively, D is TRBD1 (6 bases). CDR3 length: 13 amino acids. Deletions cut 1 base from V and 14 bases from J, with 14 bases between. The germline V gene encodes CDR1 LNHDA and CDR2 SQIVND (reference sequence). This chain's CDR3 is CASSIAVPGGLFF. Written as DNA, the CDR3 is TGTGCCAGTAGTATAGCCGTACCGGGGGGCCTGTTTTTT.

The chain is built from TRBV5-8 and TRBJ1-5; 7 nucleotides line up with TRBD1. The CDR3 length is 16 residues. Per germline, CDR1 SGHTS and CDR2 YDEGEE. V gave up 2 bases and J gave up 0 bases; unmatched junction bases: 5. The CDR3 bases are TGTGCCAGCAGCTTTCGGACAGGCCATAGCAATCAGCCCCAGCATTTT. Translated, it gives CASSFRTGHSNQPQHF. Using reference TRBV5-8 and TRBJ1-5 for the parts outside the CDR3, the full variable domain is EAGVTQSPTHLIKTRGQQATLRCSPISGHTSVYWYQQALGLGLQFLLWYDEGEERNRGNFPPRFSGRQFPNYSSELNVNALELEDSALYLCASSFRTGHSNQPQHFGDGTRLSIL.